This T cell receptor beta chain was found in a study of CD8+ T cells in alopecia areata. This sample's treatment: oral pan-JAK inhibitor, 5-10 mg twice daily. With 10 bases clipped from V and 0 bases from J, the junction kept 4 bases outside the gene matches. Germline CDR1 LNHDA, CDR2 SQIVND (reference sequence). CDR3 length equals 14 residues. This clone was seen a handful of times. RNA extraction and reverse transcription yielded cDNA as sequencing template. TCRdb keeps only in-frame clones here, not all; method: immunoSEQ multiplex PCR. Here the sample spans around 300,000 clones, 60% being singletons.

The chain combines TRBV19 with TRBJ2-3; 10 nucleotides agree with TRBD1. The sequences come from CD4+ T cells sorted from blood, collected at roughly week 52, from a patient treated with tofacitinib. This receptor was obtained from a human donor with alopecia areata. CDR3 loop: CATRDRGSTDTQYF. CDR3 sequence (DNA): TGTGCCACACGGGACAGGGGAAGCACAGATACGCAGTATTTT. The whole variable domain, filled in from reference TRBV19 and TRBJ2-3, reads DGGITQSPKYLFRKEGQNVTLSCEQNLNHDAMYWYRQDPGQGLRLIYYSQIVNDFQKGDIAEGYSVSREKKESFPLTVTSAQKNPTAFYLCATRDRGSTDTQYFGPGTRLTVL.